This paragraph reports one T cell receptor (beta chain). Its antigen remains unknown. This entry comes from a study of T cells in Graves' hyperthyroidism and ophthalmopathy. Study-level information: At the time of initial diagnosis and before any treatment, peripheral blood was collected. Study-wide results and limits: Blood held most thyroid clonotypes expanded above 0.001 frequency.

Graves' hyperthyroidism was deemed stable given no ophthalmopathy progression within 18 months. Exclusion of patients followed from uncontrolled infection, other autoimmune disease, pregnancy or lactation. The germline V gene has CDR1 SGHNT and CDR2 YYREEE (reference sequence). The CDR3 consists of 13 residues. Trimming removed 4 bases from V and 3 bases from J, with 11 bases in between. Researchers took RNA transcripts and amplified the TCR beta CDR3 regions from them. The HTBI primer set was used in a first-round RT-PCR of the TCR CDR3. TCRdb independently ran MiXCR on the multiplex PCR reads; one entry per CDR3 protein. The profile shows 350,000 to 400,000 distinct CDR3 sequences, about 15% of them singletons.

The receptor's source is a woman aged 25 to 39 with Graves' hyperthyroidism. The V gene is TRBV5-4, the J gene TRBJ2-7; the D is unclear. The sequenced sample consisted of blood. DNA for the CDR3: TGTGCCAGCAGCCCCCTGGGCGGCTACGAGCAGTACTTC. This codes for CASSPLGGYEQYF.